Listed below are T cell receptor beta chains from one sample, sequenced in a study of Graves' ophthalmopathy and Graves' hyperthyroidism. TCRdb used MiXCR to reprocess the multiplex PCR reads, holding one entry per CDR3 protein. The sample yields some 1.1 million distinct CDR3 sequences, less than 45% seen once. The sequenced sample consisted of peripheral blood or thyroid tissue (not recorded which). The origin of the receptors is an adult man with Graves' hyperthyroidism. Both conserved end residues are part of each CDR3. The order of the fields is V gene, D gene, J gene, clone size, CDR3 DNA, CDR3 protein. The D gene is left open where the match is weak. Expanded clones get a size class; other rows say once, few or many, or leave the size out.

>TRBV24-1|.|TRBJ1-3|.
TGTGCCACCAGTGACAAACACACCATATATTTT
CATSDKHTIYF
>TRBV29-1|.|TRBJ1-1|.
TGCAGCGTTGAAGCCCAGGACAAAACTTTCTTT
CSVEAQDKTFF
>TRBV25-1|.|TRBJ2-2|many
TGTGCCAGCAGTGATAGACGGGGTCCCACGACCGGGGAGCTGTTTTTT
CASSDRRGPTTGELFF
>TRBV10-3|.|TRBJ2-2|many
TGTGCCATCAGTGCCAGGGTGACCGGGGAGCTGTTTTTT
CAISARVTGELFF
>TRBV5-1|.|TRBJ2-2|many
TGCGCCAGCAGCTCCCCCGCAGGGGAGCTGTTTTTT
CASSSPAGELFF
>TRBV9|.|TRBJ1-6|.
TGTGCCAGCAGCGTAGGGAGGACTAGCGGGGATTCACCCCTCCACTTT
CASSVGRTSGDSPLHF
>TRBV10-3|TRBD1|TRBJ1-2|many
TGTGCCAGCAGGGACAGGGTCGTCTACACCTTC
CASRDRVVYTF
>TRBV7-6|.|TRBJ2-7|.
TGTGCCAGCAGCCATGGGACCGCTCCCTACGAGCAGTACTTC
CASSHGTAPYEQYF
>TRBV25-1|.|TRBJ1-1|.
TGTGCCAGCAGTGAATATTCGACAGCAAACACTGAAGCTTTCTTT
CASSEYSTANTEAFF
>TRBV6-6|TRBD1|TRBJ2-6|few
TGTGCCAGCAGTTACGACAGGGACTCTGGGGCCAACGTCCTGACTTTC
CASSYDRDSGANVLTF
>TRBV10-1|TRBD1|TRBJ2-2|many
TGCGCCAGCAGTGGGGGGGACAGGGGGCTCACCGGGGAGCTGTTTTTT
CASSGGDRGLTGELFF
>TRBV15|.|TRBJ2-5|few
TGTGCCACCAGCAGAGGAGTGGGACGTATCCAAGAGACCCAGTACTTC
CATSRGVGRIQETQYF
>TRBV5-8|TRBD1|TRBJ1-2|many
TGTGCCACCGAGAACCGGGACAGGGAGAACTATGGCTACACCTTC
CATENRDRENYGYTF
>TRBV10-3|TRBD2|TRBJ2-2|.
TGTGCCAGCAGTTCCCCGGTTCTGTGGCTAGCGGAATCCGGGGAGCTGTTTTTT
CASSSPVLWLAESGELFF
>TRBV19|TRBD1|TRBJ2-2|.
TGTGCCAGTAGTATACTCGGGACAGGGCGGACCACCGGGGAGCTGTTTTTT
CASSILGTGRTTGELFF
>TRBV5-1|.|TRBJ1-6|.
TGCGCCAGCAGCTTGGTTGCTAGCGGGAGCTCTTCACCCCTCCACTTT
CASSLVASGSSSPLHF
>TRBV7-9|.|TRBJ2-6|many
TGTGCCAGCAGCTTAATCGAGGCCAACGTCCTGACTTTC
CASSLIEANVLTF
>TRBV4-1|.|TRBJ1-6|few
TGCGCCAGCAGCCGTCTCACCGGGACACTGAATAATTCACCCCTCCACTTT
CASSRLTGTLNNSPLHF
>TRBV19|TRBD2|TRBJ2-5|many
TGTGCCAGTAGTATAGGACTAGCGGTGCAAGAGACCCAGTACTTC
CASSIGLAVQETQYF
>TRBV20-1|.|TRBJ1-2|.
TGCAGTGCTAGCGTTGGCAGGGGCTATGGCTACACCTTC
CSASVGRGYGYTF
>TRBV7-2|TRBD2|TRBJ2-3|.
TGTGCCAGCAGCCCGGGGGGGACTCCAGAGATAGATACGCAGTATTTT
CASSPGGTPEIDTQYF
>TRBV10-3|TRBD1|TRBJ1-5|.
TGTGCCATCAGTGAGGGGACAGGTTACAATCAGCCCCAGCATTTT
CAISEGTGYNQPQHF
>TRBV20-1|TRBD1|TRBJ1-6|many
TGCAGTGCTAACGCCCTGGACAGGGGAAATAATTCACCCCTCCACTTT
CSANALDRGNNSPLHF
>TRBV7-9|.|TRBJ2-5|.
TGTGCCAGCAGCTCGACCGGGAAGACCCAGTACTTC
CASSSTGKTQYF
>TRBV12-3/TRBV12-4|TRBD1|TRBJ1-1|few
TGTGCCAGCAGATCGCCAGGGGGGACTGAAGCTTTCTTT
CASRSPGGTEAFF
>TRBV12-3/TRBV12-4|.|TRBJ2-1|.
TGTGCCAGCAGTTTATTCCCCTGGTGGTGGGATGAGCAGTTCTTC
CASSLFPWWWDEQFF
>TRBV10-3|.|TRBJ2-7|.
TGTGCCATCAGGGTCCCAGGGGCTCAGGAGCAGTACTTC
CAIRVPGAQEQYF
>TRBV2|.|TRBJ2-7|many
TGTGCCAGCAGTGCCAGGGACTACGAGCAGTACTTC
CASSARDYEQYF
>TRBV10-3|TRBD1|TRBJ1-1|many
TGTGCCATCAGTGAGACCAAAACAGGGGGAAACACTGAAGCTTTCTTT
CAISETKTGGNTEAFF
>TRBV5-1|TRBD1|TRBJ1-1|few
TGCGCCAGCAGCGGGGGACAGGCGACTGTAGCTTTCTTT
CASSGGQATVAFF
>TRBV5-4|.|TRBJ1-1|once
TGTGCCAGCAGCTTTGGGTTCCCACCCGACACTGAAGCTTTCTTT
CASSFGFPPDTEAFF
>TRBV20-1|.|TRBJ2-5|.
TGCAGTGCTGGGACCCCCCGACGGCAAGAGACCCAGTACTTC
CSAGTPRRQETQYF
>TRBV24-1|.|TRBJ2-7|many
TGTGCCACCAGTGATAAGAGTGGCTACGAGCAGTACTTC
CATSDKSGYEQYF
>TRBV9|.|TRBJ2-2|many
TGTGCTACGGAGAACACCGGGGAGCTGTTTTTT
CATENTGELFF
>TRBV19|TRBD2|TRBJ2-2|.
TGTGCCAGTAGTATTGGTGCGTCGGGAGGGGCCCGGGCCGGGGAGCTGTTTTTT
CASSIGASGGARAGELFF
>TRBV6-5|TRBD1|TRBJ1-2|.
TGTGCCAGCAGTTACACCGGGACAGGCTGGTATGGCTACACCTTC
CASSYTGTGWYGYTF
>TRBV20-1|.|TRBJ2-7|.
TGCAGTGCTAGAGATCTAAATTGGCCGGGCTACGAGCAGTACTTC
CSARDLNWPGYEQYF
>TRBV14|.|TRBJ2-6|.
TGTGCCAGCAGCCAATTGGGGAAGGGCCTGACTTTC
CASSQLGKGLTF
>TRBV24-1|.|TRBJ2-5|many
TGTGCCACCAGTGATCGCAGGGCGGGCCAAGAGACCCAGTACTTC
CATSDRRAGQETQYF
>TRBV7-2|TRBD1|TRBJ2-7|many
TGTGCCAGCAGGCCAAAACCGGGACAGGTCTACGAGCAGTACTTC
CASRPKPGQVYEQYF
>TRBV7-6|.|TRBJ1-1|many
TGTGCCAGCAGCTTAGAGGACAGATCCATGAACACTGAAGCTTTCTTT
CASSLEDRSMNTEAFF
>TRBV24-1|TRBD1|TRBJ2-5|.
TGTGCCACTCGACCCGGGACAGGGGGAGGTGAGACCCAGTACTTC
CATRPGTGGGETQYF